A selection of T cell receptor beta chains follows, all from one sample in a study of blood T cell repertoires in COVID-19. Profiled with immunoSEQ multiplex PCR; TCRdb holds only in-frame clones, not every one. The data show 60,000 to 90,000 clones, with 80% to 90% seen just once and around 17% held by the top ten. Sequenced: peripheral blood. The receptors come from a human donor in a cohort sampled during active COVID-19. The CDR3 runs from the conserved cysteine through the conserved F or W. A D gene is named only where the DNA matches it firmly. Clone size appears in some rows only: once, few, many, or a class for an expanded clone.

v_gene: TRBV7-2; d_gene: NA; j_gene: TRBJ1-5; abundance: NA; CDR3nt: TGTGCCAGCAGCACCCAGGGGTACTATCAGCCCCAGCATTTT; CDR3aa: CASSTQGYYQPQHF
v_gene: TRBV29-1; d_gene: NA; j_gene: TRBJ1-5; abundance: NA; CDR3nt: TGCAGCGTTGTATCGGGGGTCGGTCAGCCCCAGCATTTT; CDR3aa: CSVVSGVGQPQHF
v_gene: TRBV9; d_gene: TRBD1; j_gene: TRBJ2-7; abundance: NA; CDR3nt: TGTGCCAGCAGCGTAGGGGGGCCAGGGGGTCCCTACGAGCAGTACTTC; CDR3aa: CASSVGGPGGPYEQYF
v_gene: TRBV11-2; d_gene: TRBD2; j_gene: TRBJ2-1; abundance: NA; CDR3nt: TGTGCCAGCAGCCCTGGGGGACTAATGGTTAATGAGCAGTTCTTC; CDR3aa: CASSPGGLMVNEQFF
v_gene: TRBV23-1; d_gene: TRBD1; j_gene: TRBJ2-3; abundance: NA; CDR3nt: TGCGCCAGCAGCCACGGAACAGGGGTGAGCACAGATACGCAGTATTTT; CDR3aa: CASSHGTGVSTDTQYF
v_gene: TRBV7-9; d_gene: NA; j_gene: TRBJ2-7; abundance: NA; CDR3nt: TGTGCCAGCAGAAAAGGACAGACTGATCCCTACGAGCAGTACTTC; CDR3aa: CASRKGQTDPYEQYF
v_gene: TRBV5-1; d_gene: TRBD2; j_gene: TRBJ2-7; abundance: NA; CDR3nt: TGCGCCAGCAGCTTGAGGCCTAGCGGGTTCGTCTCCTACGAGCAGTACTTC; CDR3aa: CASSLRPSGFVSYEQYF
v_gene: TRBV7-2; d_gene: NA; j_gene: TRBJ1-3; abundance: NA; CDR3nt: TGTGCCAGCAGCTTAGATCCGGAGCCCTCTGGAAACACCATATATTTT; CDR3aa: CASSLDPEPSGNTIYF
v_gene: TRBV7-2; d_gene: NA; j_gene: TRBJ2-4; abundance: NA; CDR3nt: TGTGCCAGCAGCCTGGCAGACACAAAAAACATTCAGTACTTC; CDR3aa: CASSLADTKNIQYF
v_gene: TRBV4-1; d_gene: TRBD2; j_gene: TRBJ2-5; abundance: NA; CDR3nt: TGCGCCAGCAGCCAAGATCAACCCAGCGGGAGTCGGAAGACCCAGTACTTC; CDR3aa: CASSQDQPSGSRKTQYF
v_gene: TRBV28; d_gene: TRBD2; j_gene: TRBJ2-5; abundance: once; CDR3nt: TGTGCCAGCAGTTTTGGGGGACTAGCGGGAGGAGAGACCCAGTACTTC; CDR3aa: CASSFGGLAGGETQYF
v_gene: TRBV18; d_gene: TRBD2; j_gene: TRBJ2-7; abundance: NA; CDR3nt: TGTGCCAGCTCACAACAACTAGCGGGGGAGCAGTACTTC; CDR3aa: CASSQQLAGEQYF
v_gene: TRBV19; d_gene: NA; j_gene: TRBJ1-3; abundance: NA; CDR3nt: TGTGCCAGTACCCTTGGGCTGGGAGGCGGAAACACCATATATTTT; CDR3aa: CASTLGLGGGNTIYF
v_gene: TRBV5-1; d_gene: TRBD2; j_gene: TRBJ2-5; abundance: once; CDR3nt: TGCGCCAGCAGCTTGACCGGGACTATACAAGAGACCCAGTACTTC; CDR3aa: CASSLTGTIQETQYF
v_gene: TRBV28; d_gene: NA; j_gene: TRBJ2-1; abundance: NA; CDR3nt: TGTGCCAGCAGTTCCGGCGGAGCGGCATTTGAGCAGTTCTTC; CDR3aa: CASSSGGAAFEQFF
v_gene: TRBV28; d_gene: TRBD2; j_gene: TRBJ2-3; abundance: NA; CDR3nt: TGTGCCAGCGGATTAGCGGGAGGAACAGATACGCAGTATTTT; CDR3aa: CASGLAGGTDTQYF
v_gene: TRBV5-1; d_gene: TRBD1; j_gene: TRBJ2-5; abundance: NA; CDR3nt: TGCGCCAGCAGCTTCACAGGGGGCGAAGAGACCCAGTACTTC; CDR3aa: CASSFTGGEETQYF
v_gene: TRBV7-3; d_gene: NA; j_gene: TRBJ2-2; abundance: NA; CDR3nt: TGTGCCAGCAGCCCAGCAGCCTCAGGGGGGGAGCTGTTTTTT; CDR3aa: CASSPAASGGELFF
v_gene: TRBV4-1; d_gene: TRBD1; j_gene: TRBJ1-4; abundance: NA; CDR3nt: TGCGCCAGCAGCCTCGCGTGGAGGACAGGGAGTGAAAAACTGTTTTTT; CDR3aa: CASSLAWRTGSEKLFF
v_gene: TRBV9; d_gene: TRBD1; j_gene: TRBJ1-2; abundance: NA; CDR3nt: TGTGCCAGCAGCGCATCACAGGGGGTAGCGGAAGTTGGCTACACCTTC; CDR3aa: CASSASQGVAEVGYTF
v_gene: TRBV4-2; d_gene: TRBD1; j_gene: TRBJ2-5; abundance: NA; CDR3nt: TGTGCCAGCAGCACAGGGACAGGGTATCAAGAGACCCAGTACTTC; CDR3aa: CASSTGTGYQETQYF
v_gene: TRBV28; d_gene: NA; j_gene: TRBJ1-1; abundance: NA; CDR3nt: TGTGCCAGCAGTCCGCCGACAGGGAACACTGAAGCTTTCTTT; CDR3aa: CASSPPTGNTEAFF
v_gene: TRBV10-3; d_gene: NA; j_gene: TRBJ1-6; abundance: NA; CDR3nt: TGTGCCATCAGTGAGTCGACTCGCGGAGCAGATAATTCACCCCTCCACTTT; CDR3aa: CAISESTRGADNSPLHF
v_gene: TRBV3-1/TRBV3-2; d_gene: NA; j_gene: TRBJ1-2; abundance: NA; CDR3nt: TGTGCCAGCAGCCAAGAATCAGGAAATAGGCCCTATGGCTACACCTTC; CDR3aa: CASSQESGNRPYGYTF
v_gene: TRBV6-2/TRBV6-3; d_gene: NA; j_gene: TRBJ1-5; abundance: NA; CDR3nt: TGTGCCAGCAGTGTTTCAGGGGGCAATCAGCCCCAGCATTTT; CDR3aa: CASSVSGGNQPQHF
v_gene: TRBV19; d_gene: NA; j_gene: TRBJ1-5; abundance: NA; CDR3nt: TGTGCCAGTAGTCAGGACAACAATCAGCCCCAGCATTTT; CDR3aa: CASSQDNNQPQHF
v_gene: TRBV28; d_gene: NA; j_gene: TRBJ1-2; abundance: NA; CDR3nt: TGTGCCAGCAGTACGCAAAGAGACCAGGACTTC; CDR3aa: CASSTQRDQDF
v_gene: TRBV5-1; d_gene: TRBD2; j_gene: TRBJ2-1; abundance: NA; CDR3nt: TGCGCCAGCAGCTTACCCGGGACTAGCGGGGGAGCTATTCTTAATGAGCAGTTCTTC; CDR3aa: CASSLPGTSGGAILNEQFF
v_gene: TRBV5-4; d_gene: TRBD1; j_gene: TRBJ1-2; abundance: NA; CDR3nt: TGTGCCAGCAGGCCGGGACAGGCCAGCATTAACTATGGCTACACCTTC; CDR3aa: CASRPGQASINYGYTF
v_gene: TRBV4-1; d_gene: NA; j_gene: TRBJ1-3; abundance: NA; CDR3nt: TGCGCCAGCAGCCAAGATCTATTGGGAAACACCATATATTTT; CDR3aa: CASSQDLLGNTIYF
v_gene: TRBV9; d_gene: NA; j_gene: TRBJ2-7; abundance: NA; CDR3nt: TGTGCCAGCAGCGTAGATATCGGACAGGACTACTACGAGCAGTACTTC; CDR3aa: CASSVDIGQDYYEQYF
v_gene: TRBV24-1; d_gene: TRBD2; j_gene: TRBJ2-1; abundance: NA; CDR3nt: TGTGCCACCAGTGATTTTACGGGAGGGGGGATCCATGAGCAGTTCTTC; CDR3aa: CATSDFTGGGIHEQFF
v_gene: TRBV20-1; d_gene: TRBD2; j_gene: TRBJ2-3; abundance: NA; CDR3nt: TGCAGTGCTAGTAACCCCGAGGGAGGGCCAGATACGCAGTATTTT; CDR3aa: CSASNPEGGPDTQYF
v_gene: TRBV7-2; d_gene: NA; j_gene: TRBJ2-7; abundance: NA; CDR3nt: TGTGCCAGCAGCTCGACGGGGGGCGTCTCCTACGAGCAGTACTTC; CDR3aa: CASSSTGGVSYEQYF
v_gene: TRBV7-2; d_gene: TRBD2; j_gene: TRBJ2-2; abundance: NA; CDR3nt: TGTGCCAGCAGCTTCCACGCGGGAGGGGGCACCGGGGAGCTGTTTTTT; CDR3aa: CASSFHAGGGTGELFF
v_gene: TRBV28; d_gene: TRBD1; j_gene: TRBJ1-5; abundance: NA; CDR3nt: TGTGCCCATGGGGACAGGGCGCGGCAGCCCCAGCATTTT; CDR3aa: CAHGDRARQPQHF
v_gene: TRBV5-1; d_gene: TRBD1; j_gene: TRBJ2-3; abundance: NA; CDR3nt: TGCGCCAGCAAACAGGGGGCCACAGATACGCAGTATTTT; CDR3aa: CASKQGATDTQYF
v_gene: TRBV25-1; d_gene: NA; j_gene: TRBJ1-2; abundance: NA; CDR3nt: TGTGCCAGCAGTGAATATAACAGGGTAAATGGCTACACCTTC; CDR3aa: CASSEYNRVNGYTF
v_gene: TRBV7-2; d_gene: TRBD1; j_gene: TRBJ2-7; abundance: few; CDR3nt: TGTGCCAGCAGCATGGGGACAGGGAGTCGGGAGCAGTACTTC; CDR3aa: CASSMGTGSREQYF
v_gene: TRBV15; d_gene: NA; j_gene: TRBJ2-5; abundance: NA; CDR3nt: TGTGCCACCAGCAGACCAGGAAGGATGCAAGAGACCCAGTACTTC; CDR3aa: CATSRPGRMQETQYF
v_gene: TRBV4-2; d_gene: NA; j_gene: TRBJ2-7; abundance: NA; CDR3nt: TGTGCCAGCAGCCAAGATATAGGGGGCTACGAGCAGTACTTC; CDR3aa: CASSQDIGGYEQYF
v_gene: TRBV24-1; d_gene: TRBD1; j_gene: TRBJ2-3; abundance: NA; CDR3nt: TGTGCCACCAGTGATTTTCAACGACAGGGGGGGACAGTTGATACGCAGTATTTT; CDR3aa: CATSDFQRQGGTVDTQYF
v_gene: TRBV5-1; d_gene: NA; j_gene: TRBJ1-1; abundance: NA; CDR3nt: TGCGCCAGCAGCTTGAACCCGGGGGAACACACTGAAGCTTTCTTT; CDR3aa: CASSLNPGEHTEAFF
v_gene: TRBV29-1; d_gene: NA; j_gene: TRBJ2-5; abundance: NA; CDR3nt: TGCAGCCTCGGAGGGTGGCAAGAGACCCAGTACTTC; CDR3aa: CSLGGWQETQYF
v_gene: TRBV19; d_gene: TRBD1; j_gene: TRBJ1-2; abundance: once; CDR3nt: TGTGCCAGTACCCCCAATGGACAGGGCTACTATGGCTACACCTTC; CDR3aa: CASTPNGQGYYGYTF